This T cell receptor beta chain is drawn from a study of technical replicates of blood from a few donors. Sequencing used immunoSEQ multiplex PCR; TCRdb keeps in-frame clones, though not all of them. Altogether tens of thousands of clones are present, 95% to 98% being singletons, with the ten largest covering around 0.18%. CDR3 length: 13 amino acids. Trimming removed 5 bases at V and 3 bases at J, with 11 bases between. Germline CDR1 KGHSH, CDR2 LQKENI. Sequencing used T cells isolated from PBMCs. V usage is TRBV18 and J usage is TRBJ2-7; tentatively, D is TRBD1 (6 bases). The clonotype was recovered from a human donor in good health. This CDR3 reads CASSTTGHYEQYF. In DNA, the CDR3 is TGTGCCAGCTCAACCACGGGACACTACGAGCAGTACTTC.